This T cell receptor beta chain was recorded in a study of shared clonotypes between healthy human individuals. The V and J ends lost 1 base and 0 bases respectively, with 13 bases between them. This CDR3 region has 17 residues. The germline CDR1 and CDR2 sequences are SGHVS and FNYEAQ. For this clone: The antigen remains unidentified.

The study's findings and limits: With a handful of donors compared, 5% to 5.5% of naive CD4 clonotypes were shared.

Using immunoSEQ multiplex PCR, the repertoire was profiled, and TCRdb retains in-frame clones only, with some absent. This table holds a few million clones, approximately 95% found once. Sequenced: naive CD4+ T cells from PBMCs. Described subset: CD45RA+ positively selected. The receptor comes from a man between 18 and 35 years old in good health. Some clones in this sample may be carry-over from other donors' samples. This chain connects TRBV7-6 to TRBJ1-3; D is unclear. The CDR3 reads CASSLGSSVYSGNTIYF. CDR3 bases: TGTGCCAGCAGCTTAGGGTCTTCGGTGTACTCTGGAAACACCATATATTTT.